This T cell receptor beta chain was sequenced for a study of CD8+ T cells in alopecia areata. Study in general: Treated patients received oral tofacitinib, 5 to 10 mg twice daily. Findings and limits, study-wide: A large proportion of expanded lesional clones were detected persisting in scalp and blood during tofacitinib.

This clone was seen only a few times. The target antigen is unknown. CDR3 length: 14 residues. Trimming shortened V by 4 bases and J by 2 bases, and 12 bases separated the two germline ends. Germline CDR1 SGHTA, CDR2 FQGNSA. Treatment defined: oral pan-JAK inhibitor, 5-10 mg twice daily. RNA extraction and reverse transcription yielded cDNA as sequencing template. Sequencing was performed with immunoSEQ multiplex PCR; in TCRdb, only in-frame clones are kept and a portion is missing. The sample carries roughly 200,000 clones, more than 30% recorded once. The sequenced sample was CD4+ T cells sorted from blood, obtained at approximately week 30, from a patient treated with tofacitinib. The receptor was isolated from a human donor with alopecia areata. The rearrangement links TRBV7-2 to TRBJ2-7, with D perhaps TRBD1 (5 bases). In DNA form, the CDR3 reads TGTGCCAGCAGCTCGGACATGATGACCTACGAGCAGTACTTC. Translation gives CASSSDMMTYEQYF.